These T cell receptor beta chains were read from a single sample in a study of shared clonotypes between healthy human individuals. Generated by immunoSEQ multiplex PCR, the TCRdb table keeps only in-frame clones and is missing some. The sample includes 950,000 to 1,200,000 clones, 60% to 80% of them seen just once. Sequencing input: memory CD4+ T cells from PBMCs. The receptors shown here come from a man between 18 and 29 years old in good health. Some clones in this sample may be carry-over from other donors' samples. CDR3s include the opening cysteine and the closing phenylalanine or tryptophan. D genes are given only for firm matches. The listing skips clone size in some rows; elsewhere it reads once, few, many or a size class.

v_gene	j_gene	abundance	d_gene	CDR3nt	CDR3aa
TRBV7-9	TRBJ2-1	-	-	TGTGCCTTCCACCAGGAGGGTCAAAGCTCCTACAATGAGCAGTTCTTC	CAFHQEGQSSYNEQFF
TRBV5-1	TRBJ1-1	-	-	TGCGCCAGCAGCTTCCAGGGGCTCTTGAACACTGAAGCTTTCTTT	CASSFQGLLNTEAFF
TRBV9	TRBJ2-3	few	-	TGTGCCAGCAGCGTAGGGACTAGCACAGATACGCAGTATTTT	CASSVGTSTDTQYF
TRBV7-9	TRBJ2-3	-	-	TGTGCCAGCAGCCTTGCTGCAGGGCCCACAGATACGCAGTATTTT	CASSLAAGPTDTQYF
TRBV6-5	TRBJ1-1	-	-	TGTGCCAGCAGTTCCCAGGAGTTTAAAGCTTTCTTT	CASSSQEFKAFF
TRBV28	TRBJ1-1	-	-	TGTGCCAGCAGGGCCCACCGGGGGCCCGGAACTTTCTTT	CASRAHRGPGTFF
TRBV11-2	TRBJ2-7	-	-	TGTGCCAGCAGCGTAGGTCGGGGGCGCTACGAGCAGTACTTC	CASSVGRGRYEQYF
TRBV2	TRBJ2-1	-	-	TGTGCCAGCAGTGTCGGGCCGTACAATGAGCAGTTCTTC	CASSVGPYNEQFF
TRBV30	TRBJ1-6	-	-	TGTGCCTGGAGCTCGGACAGCGCGAGTTCACCCCTCCACTTT	CAWSSDSASSPLHF
TRBV28	TRBJ2-3	-	-	TGTGCCAGCAGTTTCGAGCGGGGCACAGATACGCAGTATTTT	CASSFERGTDTQYF
TRBV7-9	TRBJ2-1	-	-	TGTGCCAGCAGCCAGGGGGGGTCCAATGAGCAGTTCTTC	CASSQGGSNEQFF